The sequence of this T cell receptor (beta chain) was determined in a study of blood T cell repertoires in COVID-19 (dated by TCRdb to 2018 to 2021). About the study as a whole: Samples covering the acute and convalescent phases of COVID-19 were provided by collaborators in the United States, Italy and Spain. The prospective study material was composed of cDNA or gDNA derived from T cells, B-cell-depleted T cells, or PBMCs. The sample metadata nearly always contained a de-identified subject ID, COVID-19 status, age in years and sex. The samples were drawn from two sources: the first 160 participants of the ongoing ImmuneRACE study, and 1,254 subjects contributed by 6 global collaborators. The repertoires were released in a freely available public database meant as a resource for research on the immune response to SARS-CoV-2. Subjects who had been exposed to COVID-19, were actively infected with it, or had recovered from it provided the deeply sampled blood TCRbeta repertoires that made up the dataset. HLA class I and class II types, where available, came from metadata supplied by the sample provider rather than from assay-based typing.

The paper's findings and limits, for the study overall: The amount of clinical and demographic metadata varied by source and participant and was provided uncurated.

V has 4 bases trimmed and J has 7 bases trimmed; junction bases matching no gene number 9. CDR3 length: 17 amino acids, cysteine to phenylalanine. Solely the CDR3 DNA is kept, with 51 bases framed from the first base. In the germline V gene (reference sequence), CDR1 corresponds to LGHDT and CDR2 to YNNKEL. One collaborating source in Seattle enrolled patients while the patients were actively infected and followed the patients over time throughout the course of disease. Each collaborating institution followed its own protocols to collect whole blood in K2EDTA tubes. For TCRbeta analysis, collaborators shipped samples in one of three forms: frozen whole blood, isolated PBMCs, or DNA extracted from either of those sample types. With respect to this clone: Its antigen is still unknown. Base qualities are missing; no much larger clone stands one base away.

TCRbeta CDR3 regions were amplified from genomic DNA by means of the immunoSEQ Assay, a bias-controlled multiplex PCR. Regarding the original processing steps: The number of nucleated cells in each sample was estimated from the amplification of reference gene primers within the assay. To quantify the absolute abundance of each unique TCRbeta CDR3 rearrangement, sequence reads were collapsed and filtered. For each sample, productive Simpson clonality was calculated as the square root of Simpson's diversity index over productive rearrangements. Drawn from immuneACCESS, this table holds only the in-frame rearrangements with V and J called that TCRdb kept. Clones are partly lost; checked studies trace under half to an unresolved V gene and leave the rest unexplained. V and J calls and clone size are those listed in that table; D and trimming were worked out from the DNA. This sample is represented by 250,000 or so clones; almost 90% of them were singletons. The ten largest clones add up to about 2% of the sample.

The sequence was collected from a woman aged 55-69 years with COVID-19, enrolled during active disease. Specimen: peripheral blood. The chain links TRBV3-1 (or the pseudogene TRBV3-2) with TRBJ1-6; TRBD1 lines up with 11 middle nucleotides. The DNA sequence follows: TGTGCCAGCAGCCCCGCAGGACAGGGGGCGACCAATTCACCCCTCCACTTT. It is translated as CASSPAGQGATNSPLHF.